This TCR beta chain was identified in a study of CD8+ T cells in alopecia areata. The CDR3 has 12 residues. Looked up from germline, CDR1 is SQVTM and CDR2 is ANQGSEA. V lost 6 bases and J lost 5; bases outside the gene matches: 6. This clone came up a few times. Antigen: not known. This sample's treatment: oral pan-JAK inhibitor, 5-10 mg twice daily. Findings and caveats of the study: Especially in alopecia totalis/universalis, lesional scalp showed greater clonality than normal scalp did.

Following RNA extraction, reverse transcription yielded cDNA that acted as the sequencing template. Repertoires were generated with immunoSEQ multiplex PCR, while TCRdb's copy carries only in-frame clones and drops some. Of under 200,000 clones listed, around three fifths are singletons. The chain is built from TRBV29-1 and TRBJ1-2, with 7 bases lining up with TRBD1. The TCR sequence derives from a human donor with alopecia areata. The sequenced sample was CD4+ T cells sorted from blood, obtained at week 24, from a patient treated with tofacitinib. CDR3: CSVTTGVYGYTF. CDR3 DNA sequence: TGCAGCGTCACAACAGGGGTTTATGGCTACACCTTC.